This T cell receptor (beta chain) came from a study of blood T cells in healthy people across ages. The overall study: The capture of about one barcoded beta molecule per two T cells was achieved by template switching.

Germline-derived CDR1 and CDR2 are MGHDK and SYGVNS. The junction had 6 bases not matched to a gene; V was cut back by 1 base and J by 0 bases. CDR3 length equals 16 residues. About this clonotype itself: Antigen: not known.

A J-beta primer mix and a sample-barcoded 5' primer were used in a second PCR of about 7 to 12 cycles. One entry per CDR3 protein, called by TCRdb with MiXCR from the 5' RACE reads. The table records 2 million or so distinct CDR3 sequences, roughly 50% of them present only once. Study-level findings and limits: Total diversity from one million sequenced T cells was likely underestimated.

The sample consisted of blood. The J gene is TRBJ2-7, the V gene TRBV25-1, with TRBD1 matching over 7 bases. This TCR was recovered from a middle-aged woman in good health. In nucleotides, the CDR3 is TGTGCCAGCAGTGAATTAGTAGGGACAGTCTCCTACGAGCAGTACTTC. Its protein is CASSELVGTVSYEQYF.